The 23 T cell receptor beta chains below all came from one sample that was sequenced in a study of blood T cell repertoires in COVID-19. The protocol was immunoSEQ multiplex PCR, while the TCRdb copy is restricted to in-frame clones and leaves out a portion. The sample comprises almost 400,000 clones, around 89% of which are singletons, and over 0.9% rests with the top ten. The sequenced sample was PBMCs or T cells enriched from blood (not recorded which). These receptor sequences come from a woman in her thirties with acute COVID-19.

This clone has only a few counts. This chain uses TRBV6-1 with TRBJ2-3; 9 bases are shared with TRBD2. Germline CDR1 is MNHNS and CDR2 is SASEGT. Germline trimming cut 1 base from V and 2 bases from J; bases unmatched to any gene: 4. This CDR3 region has 16 residues. The CDR3 region is CASSEGAGGVTDTQYF. The CDR3 DNA follows: TGTGCCAGCAGTGAAGGAGCGGGGGGCGTCACAGATACGCAGTATTTT.

This chain uses TRBV24-1 with TRBJ2-2, with TRBD2 as a possible D gene (6 bases). The CDR3 extends over 13 amino acids. Trimming stripped 9 bases from V and 4 bases from J, with 11 bases between. From germline, CDR1 is KGHDR and CDR2 SFDVKD. This chain's CDR3 is CATDGGGTGELFF. The CDR3, as DNA: TGTGCCACCGACGGGGGAGGCACCGGGGAGCTGTTTTTT.

The rearrangement links TRBV19 to TRBJ1-2; D is undetermined. Germline CDR1 reads LNHDA; CDR2 reads SQIVND (reference sequence). Trimming cost V 5 bases and J 2 bases, with 9 bases left between them. CDR3 length: 13 residues. CDR3 nucleotides: TGTGCCAGTAGTGAGGGCAGAAACTATGGCTACACCTTC. Encoded protein: CASSEGRNYGYTF.

This clone was recorded only once. This chain uses TRBV2 with TRBJ1-2; no definite D call. The CDR3 contains 11 residues. Germline CDR1 is SNHLY and CDR2 is FYNNEI. V lost 5 bases and J lost 6, with 7 bases in between. CDR3 in DNA: TGTGCCAGCAGTAGAGAAAATGGCTACACCTTC. It translates to CASSRENGYTF. The whole variable domain, filled in from reference TRBV2 and TRBJ1-2, reads EPEVTQTPSHQVTQMGQEVILRCVPISNHLYFYWYRQILGQKVEFLVSFYNNEISEKSEIFDDQFSVERPDGSNFTLKIRSTKLEDSAMYFCASSRENGYTFGSGTRLTVV.

This sequence joins TRBV18 and TRBJ1-6; perhaps TRBD1 as D (6 bases). The CDR3 runs to 15 residues. V lost 6 bases, J lost 7 bases, and 16 bases lay in between. CDR1 is KGHSH and CDR2 is LQKENI in the germline V gene. CDR3 DNA sequence: TGTGCCAGCTCCGCGAGGGCAGGGGAAAATTCACCCCTCCACTTT. The encoded protein is CASSARAGENSPLHF.

The rearrangement links TRBV30 to TRBJ1-4; D might be TRBD1 (6 bases). Looked up from germline, CDR1 is GTSNPN and CDR2 is SVGIG (reference sequence). CDR3 length: 16 residues. The germline V and J ends were trimmed by 0 bases and 6 bases, with 17 bases remaining between them. In nucleotides, the CDR3 is TGTGCCTGGAGTGTAAATCGGGGCAGGGGATATGAAAAACTGTTTTTT. Amino acid sequence: CAWSVNRGRGYEKLFF.

The chain uses TRBV2 and TRBJ2-3; tentatively, D is TRBD1 (5 bases). The V and J ends lost 8 bases and 7 bases respectively, with 13 bases between them. CDR3 size: 12 residues. The germline gives CDR1 SNHLY, CDR2 FYNNEI. CDR3 region: CASQDQGYTQYF. The CDR3 coding sequence is TGTGCCAGCCAGGATCAGGGATATACGCAGTATTTT.

Points on this clone: An end of the junction differs from the germline gene, which may be a read error. The CDR3 reads CASSLGPTGAQETQYF. The CDR3 region has the DNA TGTGCCAGCAGTTTAGGCCCGACAGGGGCCCAAGAGACCCAGTACTTC. The chain carries TRBV7-9 and TRBJ2-5; 8 bases fit TRBD1. Germline V gene sequence: CDR1 SEHNR, CDR2 FQNEAQ (reference sequence). This CDR3 is built from 16 residues.

This sequence joins TRBV7-9 and TRBJ1-2; TRBD1 matches 7 bases. Trimming cost V 5 bases and J 4 bases; bases outside gene matches: 7. The germline CDR1 and CDR2 sequences are SEHNR and FQNEAQ (reference sequence). CDR3 length: 14 amino acids. The CDR3 region is CASSRGQASYGYTF. CDR3 DNA: TGTGCCAGCAGCCGTGGACAGGCATCCTATGGCTACACCTTC.

This chain uses TRBV11-2 with TRBJ2-1; no firm D call. CDR3 length: 13 amino acids. V dropped 7 bases and J dropped 2 bases, with 9 bases sitting between them. CDR1 is SGHAT, CDR2 FQNNGV, per germline. The CDR3 DNA follows: TGTGCCAGCACCGACACCACCTACAATGAGCAGTTCTTC. Amino acids: CASTDTTYNEQFF.

The genes are TRBV5-6 and TRBJ1-2; the match to TRBD1 covers 7 bases. The germline V gene encodes CDR1 SGHDT and CDR2 YYEEEE. The CDR3 length is 14 residues. J lost 5 bases, V lost 4 bases, and 8 bases had no gene match. The CDR3: CASSPEQGSYGYTF. As DNA, the CDR3 is TGTGCCAGCAGCCCTGAACAGGGGAGTTATGGCTACACCTTC.

The rearrangement links TRBV18 to TRBJ1-4, with D maybe TRBD1 (5 bases). V was shortened by 3 bases and J by 3 bases, with 5 bases between the two germline ends. This CDR3 has 13 amino acids. The germline V gene encodes CDR1 KGHSH and CDR2 LQKENI. The CDR3 DNA follows: TGTGCCAGCTCACCGACAGCTAATGAAAAACTGTTTTTT. Its protein product is CASSPTANEKLFF.

This chain uses TRBV5-1 with TRBJ2-2, with 8 bases lining up with TRBD2. Germline V gene lookup returns CDR1 SGHRS and CDR2 YFSETQ. The CDR3 consists of 16 residues. The V segment lost 1 base and the J segment 1 base; nucleotides outside the gene matches: 3. The CDR3 region has the DNA TGCGCCAGCAGCTTGTTGGGACTAGGGAACACCGGGGAGCTGTTTTTT. Its protein is CASSLLGLGNTGELFF. The full variable domain, rest sourced from reference TRBV5-1 and TRBJ2-2, is KAGVTQTPRYLIKTRGQQVTLSCSPISGHRSVSWYQQTPGQGLQFLFEYFSETQRNKGNFPGRFSGRQFSNSRSEMNVSTLELGDSALYLCASSLLGLGNTGELFFGEGSRLTVL.

The J gene is TRBJ2-7, the V gene TRBV6-1; TRBD2 aligns across 8 bases. V dropped 2 bases and J dropped 2; count of bases not matched to a gene: 5. Germline V gene lookup returns CDR1 MNHNS and CDR2 SASEGT. This CDR3 comprises 15 residues. CDR3 in DNA: TGTGCCAGCAGTGAACCAGGACTAGCCCCCTACGAGCAGTACTTC. Translation: CASSEPGLAPYEQYF.

The chain links TRBV28 to TRBJ1-6; D may be TRBD1 (5 bases). Trimming removed 2 bases at V and 8 bases at J, with 16 bases between. Per the germline V gene, CDR1 is MDHEN and CDR2 is SYDVKM. The CDR3 runs 16 residues. The CDR3 bases are TGTGCCAGCAGTTTAATGGGGGGAGGGCGTGATTCACCCCTCCACTTT. Protein: CASSLMGGGRDSPLHF.

This clone showed up just a few times. DNA of the CDR3: TGTGCCAGCAGGAAAGGGGGAGTGGATGAAAAACTGTTTTTT. It yields the protein CASRKGGVDEKLFF. This chain joins TRBV7-2 and TRBJ1-4; a weak D match, TRBD1 (6 bases). CDR1 is SGHTA and CDR2 is FQGNSA in the germline V gene. The V gene lost 6 bases and the J gene lost 6 bases, with 14 bases spanning the gap. CDR3 length equals 14 residues.

The gene calls are TRBV12-3 or TRBV12-4 and TRBJ1-3; D might be TRBD1 (5 bases). V lost 11 bases and J 2 bases, leaving 13 bases between the germline ends. This CDR3 comprises 13 residues. The CDR3 nucleotides are TGTGCCCCCTATGACAGTACTGGAAACACCATATATTTT. It yields the protein CAPYDSTGNTIYF.

V gene TRBV2 combines with J gene TRBJ2-7; a weak D match, TRBD1 (6 bases). The CDR3 consists of 12 residues. The ends were cut back, 7 bases at V and 4 bases at J, with 11 bases in the middle. Germline V CDR1 and CDR2: SNHLY, FYNNEI. CDR3 region: CASTRTDYEQYF. CDR3 DNA: TGTGCCAGCACTAGGACAGATTACGAGCAGTACTTC.

The V and J genes are TRBV27 and TRBJ2-7; 9 nucleotides line up with TRBD1. Germline CDR1 MNHEY, CDR2 SMNVEV (reference sequence). V was clipped by 2 bases and J by 3 bases; unmatched bases: 8. The CDR3 is made up of 16 amino acids. The CDR3 loop is CASSLRMDRGVYEQYF. The CDR3 DNA reads as TGTGCCAGCAGTTTACGGATGGACAGGGGCGTCTACGAGCAGTACTTC.

The chain links TRBV11-3 to TRBJ2-2; 9 bases line up with TRBD1. The junction had 13 bases not matched to a gene; V was cut back by 5 bases and J by 6 bases. The germline V gene has CDR1 SGHNT and CDR2 YENEEA. This CDR3 has 17 amino acids. CDR3 protein: CASSPGVGTGYAGELFF. CDR3 DNA: TGTGCCAGCAGCCCAGGAGTCGGGACAGGGTATGCCGGGGAGCTGTTTTTT.

The J gene is TRBJ2-7, the V gene TRBV11-2; TRBD1 matches at 7 bases. Germline-derived CDR1 and CDR2 are SGHAT and FQNNGV. V trimming: 5 bases; J trimming: 2 bases; junction bases outside the gene matches: 9. The CDR3 runs 15 residues. The DNA of the CDR3 is TGTGCCAGCAGCCGGACCCCCGGGACAGCCTACGAGCAGTACTTC. Protein sequence: CASSRTPGTAYEQYF.

The J gene is TRBJ2-2, the V gene TRBV25-1; 11 bases line up with TRBD1. The germline CDR1 and CDR2 sequences are MGHDK and SYGVNS. The V and J ends lost 10 bases and 1 base, in that order; junction bases with no gene match: 11. The CDR3 runs to 17 residues. The DNA for the CDR3 is TGTGCCACCGGTCCGGGACAGGGGGTCAAGAACACCGGGGAGCTGTTTTTT. Residues: CATGPGQGVKNTGELFF.

The chain is built from TRBV14 and TRBJ2-1, with 9 bases aligning to TRBD2. The CDR3 has 18 residues. Germline V gene sequence: CDR1 SGHDN, CDR2 FVKESK. J lost 8 bases, V lost 1 base, and 15 bases had no gene match. CDR3 coding DNA: TGTGCCAGCAGCCAAGTAATCGTAGGGCGGGGGGGTTCTGATGAGCAGTTCTTC. Its protein is CASSQVIVGRGGSDEQFF.